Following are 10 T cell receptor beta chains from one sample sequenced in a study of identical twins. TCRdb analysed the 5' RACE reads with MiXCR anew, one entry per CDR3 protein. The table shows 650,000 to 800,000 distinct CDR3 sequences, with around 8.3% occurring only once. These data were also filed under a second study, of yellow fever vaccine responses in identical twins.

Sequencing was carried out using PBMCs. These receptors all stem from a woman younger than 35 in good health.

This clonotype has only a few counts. CDR3 DNA: TGTGCCAGCAGTTTATCGGTTCCCGGAATGAGCAATCAGCCCCAGCATTTT. Translating gives CASSLSVPGMSNQPQHF. The V call is TRBV27, the J call TRBJ1-5; unclear D gene. The CDR3 has 17 amino acids. The germline V gene encodes CDR1 MNHEY and CDR2 SMNVEV (reference sequence). Trimming removed 0 bases at V and 1 base at J, with 13 bases between.

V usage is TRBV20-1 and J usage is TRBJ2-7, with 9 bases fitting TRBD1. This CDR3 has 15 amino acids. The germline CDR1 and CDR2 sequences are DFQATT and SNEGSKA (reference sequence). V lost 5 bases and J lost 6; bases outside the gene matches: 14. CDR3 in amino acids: CSAPPGDRAFAEQYF. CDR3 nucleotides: TGCAGTGCTCCCCCGGGGGACAGGGCCTTCGCCGAGCAGTACTTC.

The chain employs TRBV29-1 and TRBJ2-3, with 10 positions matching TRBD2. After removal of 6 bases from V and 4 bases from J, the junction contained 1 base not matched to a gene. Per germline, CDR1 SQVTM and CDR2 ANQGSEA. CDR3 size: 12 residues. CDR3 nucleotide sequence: TGCAGCGTAGCGGGGGGGCCAGATACGCAGTATTTT. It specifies CSVAGGPDTQYF.

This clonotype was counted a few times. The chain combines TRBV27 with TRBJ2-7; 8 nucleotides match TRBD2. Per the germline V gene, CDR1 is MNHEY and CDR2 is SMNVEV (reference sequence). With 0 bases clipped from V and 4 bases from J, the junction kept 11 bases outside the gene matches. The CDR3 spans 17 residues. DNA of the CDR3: TGTGCCAGCAGTTTATCCCCCTTCGGCCGGGGGGGTTACGAGCAGTACTTC. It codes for CASSLSPFGRGGYEQYF.

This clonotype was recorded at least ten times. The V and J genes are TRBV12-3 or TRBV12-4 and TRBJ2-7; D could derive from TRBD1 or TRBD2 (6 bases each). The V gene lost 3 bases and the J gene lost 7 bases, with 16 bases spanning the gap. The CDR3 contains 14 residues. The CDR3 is CASSFVGLRGEQYF. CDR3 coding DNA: TGTGCCAGCAGTTTCGTGGGACTTAGGGGGGAGCAGTACTTC.

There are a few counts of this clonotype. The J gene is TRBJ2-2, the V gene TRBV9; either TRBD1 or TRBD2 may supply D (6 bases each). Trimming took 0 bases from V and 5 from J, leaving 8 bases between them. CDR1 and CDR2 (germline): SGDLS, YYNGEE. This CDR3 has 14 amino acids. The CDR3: CASSVGGATGELFF. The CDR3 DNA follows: TGTGCCAGCAGCGTAGGGGGGGCAACCGGGGAGCTGTTTTTT.

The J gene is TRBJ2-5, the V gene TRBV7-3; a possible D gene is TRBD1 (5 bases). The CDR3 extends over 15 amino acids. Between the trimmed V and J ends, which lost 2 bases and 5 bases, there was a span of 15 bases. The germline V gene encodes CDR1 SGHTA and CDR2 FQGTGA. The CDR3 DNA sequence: TGTGCCAGCAGCTTATTAGGGGCTCTGGGGGAGACCCAGTACTTC. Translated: CASSLLGALGETQYF. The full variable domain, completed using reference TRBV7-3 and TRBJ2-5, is GAGVSQTPSNKVTEKGKYVELRCDPISGHTALYWYRQSLGQGPEFLIYFQGTGAADDSGLPNDRFFAVRPEGSVSTLKIQRTERGDSAVYLCASSLLGALGETQYFGPGTRLLVL.

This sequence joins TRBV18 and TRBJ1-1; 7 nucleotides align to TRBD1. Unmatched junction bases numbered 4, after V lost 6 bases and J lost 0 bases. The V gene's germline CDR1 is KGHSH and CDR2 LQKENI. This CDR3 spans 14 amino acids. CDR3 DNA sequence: TGTGCCAGCTCGAAACAGGGGATGAACACTGAAGCTTTCTTT. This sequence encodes CASSKQGMNTEAFF.

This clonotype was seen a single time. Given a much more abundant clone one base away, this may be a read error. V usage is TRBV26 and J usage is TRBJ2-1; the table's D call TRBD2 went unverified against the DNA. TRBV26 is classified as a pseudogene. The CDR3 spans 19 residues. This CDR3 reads CTSSFFSGGKGGSYNEQFF. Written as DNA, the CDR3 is TGTACCAGCAGTTTCTTCAGTGGCGGGAAGGGGGGCTCCTACAATGAGCAGTTCTTC.

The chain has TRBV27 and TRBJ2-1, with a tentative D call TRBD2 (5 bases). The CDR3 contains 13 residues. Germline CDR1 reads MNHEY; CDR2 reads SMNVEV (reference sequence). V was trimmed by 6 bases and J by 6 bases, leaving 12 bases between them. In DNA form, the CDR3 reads TGTGCCAGCAGCCTAGCACTTATCAATGAGCAGTTCTTC. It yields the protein CASSLALINEQFF.